Sequencing of this TCR beta chain was carried out in a study of blood T cell repertoires in COVID-19. Libraries were prepared by immunoSEQ multiplex PCR; TCRdb keeps only in-frame clonotypes and omits some of them. The sample carries about 30,000 clones, 87% recorded once. The CDR3 spans 15 residues. CDR1 is KGHSH, CDR2 LQKENI, per germline. V was pared by 5 bases and J by 7 bases, with 11 bases of the junction left unmatched. V is TRBV18 and J is TRBJ2-3; 8 bases fit TRBD1. The sequencing input was peripheral blood. This receptor was taken from a human donor in a cohort sampled during active COVID-19. The chain's CDR3 is CASSTIGQGFYTQYF. The DNA for the CDR3 is TGTGCCAGCTCAACTATCGGACAGGGTTTTTATACGCAGTATTTT.